This T cell receptor beta chain stems from a study of shared clonotypes between healthy human individuals. CD45RO-negative cells were positively selected for CCR7, leaving out terminally differentiated effector memory CD45RA+ cells. This table comes from immunoSEQ multiplex PCR, and its TCRdb copy is limited to in-frame clones, with some not included. The repertoire holds millions of clones, roughly 95% seen once, with 1% to 1.3% in the top ten. Germline CDR1 reads MGHRA; CDR2 reads YSYEKL. The trim removed 1 base at V and 5 bases at J, leaving 11 bases unmatched. CDR3 length: 16 amino acids. The gene calls are TRBV4-1 and TRBJ2-7; 7 bases line up with TRBD1. The source material was naive CD8+ T cells sorted from blood. This TCR was recovered from a man between 18 and 35 years old in good health. Here the CDR3 reads CASSQVGTVMGHEQYF. CDR3 nucleotides: TGCGCCAGCAGCCAAGTCGGGACAGTAATGGGCCACGAGCAGTACTTC.